Below, 15 T cell receptor beta chains from the same sample are listed, as sequenced in a study of a mutant IDH1 vaccine in newly diagnosed glioma (dated by TCRdb to about 2021). What this sample's time point label stands for: baseline, week 1 (first vaccination visit). The treatment or condition label, as the study defines it: pre-vaccination baseline after standard-of-care therapy. Receptor amplification or capture employed the immunoSEQ multiplex PCR assay. What TCRdb holds here is the immuneACCESS table cut down to in-frame rearrangements. Part of the clones is not present; checked against another copy, under half of the missing clones reflect an unresolved V gene, and the others are unexplained. The sample has over 75,000 clones on record, roughly 75% of them singletons. The ten largest clones take up less than 8.5% of the sample. Sequences were derived from PBMCs, sampled from a glioma patient treated with radiotherapy, temozolomide or both. These receptors were taken from a man aged 40-49 years with glioma.

The V and J genes are TRBV5-8 and TRBJ2-3; TRBD1 agrees at 7 bases. V was clipped by 5 bases and J by 12 bases; unmatched bases: 9. The CDR3 is 12 residues long. CDR1 and CDR2 (germline): SGHTS, YDEGEE. DNA of the CDR3: TGTGCCAGCAGATTTGACAGGGACCAACAGTATTTT. Translating gives CASRFDRDQQYF.

The gene calls are TRBV28 and TRBJ2-7; D remains ambiguous. The ends were cut back, 3 bases at V and 2 bases at J, with 11 bases in the middle. The CDR3 is 14 amino acids. Germline CDR1 MDHEN, CDR2 SYDVKM. The CDR3 reads CASSFPLQAYEQYF. The CDR3 nucleotides are TGTGCCAGCAGTTTCCCTCTCCAGGCCTACGAGCAGTACTTC.

This sequence joins TRBV29-1 and TRBJ2-3; possibly TRBD1 for D (5 bases). CDR1 SQVTM and CDR2 ANQGSEA come from the germline V gene. The V end was cut by 5 bases, the J end by 4 bases, with 10 bases between. CDR3 length: 12 residues. CDR3: CSVQTAADTQYF. Here the CDR3 DNA reads TGCAGCGTTCAGACAGCTGCAGATACGCAGTATTTT.

V gene TRBV11-2 combines with J gene TRBJ2-3, with 9 bases that match TRBD2. This CDR3 spans 16 amino acids. Trimming cost V 2 bases and J 6 bases; bases outside gene matches: 9. Germline V lookup: CDR1 SGHAT, CDR2 FQNNGV. The CDR3 nucleotides are TGTGCCAGCAGCTTATCAATCCTAGCGGGACGTGATACGCAGTATTTT. Amino acids: CASSLSILAGRDTQYF.

The chain is built from TRBV7-2 and TRBJ2-5; 7 bases align to TRBD2. The CDR3 contains 15 residues. The J segment lost 4 bases and the V segment lost 3 bases, leaving 8 bases of the junction unmatched. Germline V CDR1 and CDR2: SGHTA, FQGNSA. CDR3 DNA: TGTGCCAGCAGCTTCCGGGGAGGGGATGGAGAGACCCAGTACTTC. Protein sequence: CASSFRGGDGETQYF. The variable domain in full, completed from reference TRBV7-2 and TRBJ2-5, reads GAGVSQSPSNKVTEKGKDVELRCDPISGHTALYWYRQSLGQGLEFLIYFQGNSAPDKSGLPSDRFSAERTGGSVSTLTIQRTQQEDSAVYLCASSFRGGDGETQYFGPGTRLLVL.

This chain uses TRBV11-2 with TRBJ2-7, with TRBD2 as a possible D gene (6 bases). Germline-derived CDR1 and CDR2 are SGHAT and FQNNGV. With 2 bases removed from V and 2 bases from J, the gap between germline ends came to 10 bases. CDR3 length: 14 amino acids. CDR3 bases: TGTGCCAGCAGCTTAATGGCGGGAACCTACGAGCAGTACTTC. It translates to CASSLMAGTYEQYF.

V usage is TRBV5-6 and J usage is TRBJ2-6; 7 bases are a match to TRBD1. The CDR3 contains 17 residues. Per the germline V gene, CDR1 is SGHDT and CDR2 is YYEEEE. The trim removed 2 bases at V and 0 bases at J, leaving 5 bases unmatched. For the CDR3, the DNA is TGTGCCAGCAGCTTTGGACAGGCCCTCTCTGGGGCCAACGTCCTGACTTTC. Its protein product is CASSFGQALSGANVLTF.

This clone has more than one count but fewer than ten. This chain links TRBV4-1 with TRBJ2-2, with 9 bases that match TRBD1. The CDR3 runs 13 residues. V shed 10 bases, J shed 4 bases, and the junction held 4 bases outside the gene matches. Germline V gives CDR1 MGHRA, CDR2 YSYEKL. In DNA form, the CDR3 reads TGCGCCACCCGACAGGGGGGCACCGGGGAGCTGTTTTTT. As protein: CATRQGGTGELFF.

There are a few counts of this clone. The chain employs TRBV18 and TRBJ1-6; weak D call: TRBD1 (5 bases). V was pared by 4 bases and J by 6 bases, with 13 bases between. CDR1 KGHSH and CDR2 LQKENI come from the germline V gene. This CDR3 has 15 residues. The CDR3 region is CASSHETVPNSPLHF. The DNA for the CDR3 is TGTGCCAGCTCACATGAGACAGTCCCTAATTCACCCCTCCACTTT.

The chain is built from TRBV7-2 and TRBJ2-6; TRBD2 matches 8 bases. The germline CDR1 and CDR2 sequences are SGHTA and FQGNSA. Losses at the gene ends were 3 bases for V and 1 base for J; bases not matched to a gene: 8. The CDR3 contains 18 residues. The CDR3 protein is CASSFGAGVPSGANVLTF. The DNA for the CDR3 is TGTGCCAGCAGCTTTGGAGCGGGAGTGCCGTCTGGGGCCAACGTCCTGACTTTC.

CDR3 DNA sequence: TGTGCTAGTGGTTTGGAACCGAACACTGAAGCTTTCTTT. This gives the protein CASGLEPNTEAFF. This chain uses TRBV12-5 with TRBJ1-1; no reliable D call. V was pared by 1 base and J by 1 base, with 4 bases between. Germline V lookup: CDR1 LGHNT, CDR2 FRNRAP. This CDR3 is 13 amino acids long.

In this sample, this clone turned up a few times. The J gene is TRBJ1-1, the V gene TRBV30, with D perhaps TRBD1 (6 bases). Germline values: CDR1 GTSNPN, CDR2 SVGIG (reference sequence). CDR3 length: 16 amino acids. Trimming took off 1 base at V and 1 base at J, with 16 bases between the two ends. CDR3: CAWSAPGVPGNTEAFF. In nucleotides, the CDR3 is TGTGCCTGGAGTGCCCCAGGGGTACCCGGGAACACTGAAGCTTTCTTT.

J is TRBJ1-2 and V is TRBV13; D perhaps matches TRBD1 (5 bases). V lost 2 bases, J lost 5 bases, and 6 bases lay in between. Germline CDR1 and CDR2: PRHDT and FYEKMQ (reference sequence). This CDR3 has 12 residues. CDR3: CASSLRGYGYTF. The CDR3 DNA is TGTGCCAGCAGCTTACGGGGGTATGGCTACACCTTC.

The chain joins TRBV14 to TRBJ2-5; 10 nucleotides match TRBD2. The length of the CDR3 is 16 residues. V lost 1 base and J lost 2; bases outside the gene matches: 4. Germline values: CDR1 SGHDN, CDR2 FVKESK. The CDR3 here is CASSQGQRGGQETQYF. The CDR3 DNA follows: TGTGCCAGCAGCCAAGGACAGCGGGGGGGTCAAGAGACCCAGTACTTC.

The chain employs TRBV10-3 and TRBJ1-3, with a tentative D call TRBD1 (5 bases). CDR1 and CDR2 from the germline V gene are ENHRY and SYGVKD. CDR3 length: 14 residues. The V gene lost 6 bases and the J gene lost 2 bases, with 11 bases spanning the gap. The CDR3 DNA is TGTGCCATCAGGACTCAGGGAACTGGAAACACCATATATTTT. The encoded protein is CAIRTQGTGNTIYF.